This T cell receptor (beta chain) was recorded in a study of blood T cell repertoires in COVID-19. Turning to the study itself: Spain, Italy and the United States supplied samples that represented acute and convalescent COVID-19. T cells, B-cell-depleted T cells, or PBMCs provided the cDNA or gDNA that served as material.

TCRdb keeps only in-frame clones here, not all; method: immunoSEQ multiplex PCR. The sample consists of over 110,000 clones, roughly 88% of them appearing once. The germline V gene has CDR1 LGHNT and CDR2 FRNRAP. The CDR3 is 15 residues long. V shed 5 bases and J 6 bases; nucleotides not matched to a gene: 13. Sequenced input: peripheral blood. This sequence joins TRBV12-5 and TRBJ2-7; TRBD1 aligns across 7 bases. The clonotype comes from a woman aged 50 to 65 with acute or convalescent COVID-19. The CDR3 DNA reads TGTGCTAGTGGTCAGGGGACAGCTGCTAGTGGCGAGCAGTACTTC. Protein: CASGQGTAASGEQYF.